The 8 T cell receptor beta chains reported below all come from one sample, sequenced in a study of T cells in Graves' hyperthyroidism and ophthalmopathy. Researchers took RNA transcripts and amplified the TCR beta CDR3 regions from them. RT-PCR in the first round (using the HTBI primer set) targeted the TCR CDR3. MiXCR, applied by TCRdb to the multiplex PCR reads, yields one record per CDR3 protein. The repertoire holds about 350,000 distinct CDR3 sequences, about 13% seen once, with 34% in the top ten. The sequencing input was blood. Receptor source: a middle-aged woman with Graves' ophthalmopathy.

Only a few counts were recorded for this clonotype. The CDR3 DNA reads as TGTGCCTGGAGTGTGGATACTGAAGCTTTCTTT. Protein product: CAWSVDTEAFF. The chain uses TRBV30 and TRBJ1-1; D uncertain. Germline V gene sequence: CDR1 GTSNPN, CDR2 SVGIG (reference sequence). Deletions cut 0 bases from V and 5 bases from J, with 4 bases between. The CDR3 consists of 11 residues.

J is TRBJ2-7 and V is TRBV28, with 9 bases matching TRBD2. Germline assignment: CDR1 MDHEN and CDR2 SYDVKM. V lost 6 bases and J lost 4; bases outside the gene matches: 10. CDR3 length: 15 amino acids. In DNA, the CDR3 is TGTGCCAGCAGCCATCCTAGCGGGAATCTTTACGAGCAGTACTTC. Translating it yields CASSHPSGNLYEQYF. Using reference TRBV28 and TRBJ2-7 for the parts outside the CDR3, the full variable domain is DVKVTQSSRYLVKRTGEKVFLECVQDMDHENMFWYRQDPGLGLRLIYFSYDVKMKEKGDIPEGYSVSREKKERFSLILESASTNQTSMYLCASSHPSGNLYEQYFGPGTRLTVT.

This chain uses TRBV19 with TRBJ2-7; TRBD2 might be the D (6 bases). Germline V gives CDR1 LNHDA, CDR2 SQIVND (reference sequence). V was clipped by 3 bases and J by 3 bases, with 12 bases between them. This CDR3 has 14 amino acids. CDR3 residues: CASSIAGGIYEQYF. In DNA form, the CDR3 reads TGTGCCAGTAGTATCGCTGGGGGGATCTACGAGCAGTACTTC.

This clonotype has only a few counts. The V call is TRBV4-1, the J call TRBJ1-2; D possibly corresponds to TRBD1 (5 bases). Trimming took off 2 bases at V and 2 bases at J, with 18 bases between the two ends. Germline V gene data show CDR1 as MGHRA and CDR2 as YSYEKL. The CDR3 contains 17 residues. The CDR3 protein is CASSQLRIETVNYGYTF. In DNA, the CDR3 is TGCGCCAGCAGCCAACTAAGAATCGAGACAGTCAACTATGGCTACACCTTC.

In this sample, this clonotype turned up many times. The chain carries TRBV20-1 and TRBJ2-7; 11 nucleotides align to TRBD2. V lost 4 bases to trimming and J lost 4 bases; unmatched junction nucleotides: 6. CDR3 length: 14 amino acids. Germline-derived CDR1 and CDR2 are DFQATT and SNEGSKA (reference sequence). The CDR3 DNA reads TGCAGTGCTACCCGACTAGCGGGGATTTACGAGCAGTACTTC. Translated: CSATRLAGIYEQYF.

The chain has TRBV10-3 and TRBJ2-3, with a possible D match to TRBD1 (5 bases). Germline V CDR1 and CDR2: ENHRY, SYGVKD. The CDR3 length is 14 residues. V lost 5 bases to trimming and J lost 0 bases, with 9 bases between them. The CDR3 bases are TGTGCCATCAGTCCGACAGTTAGCACAGATACGCAGTATTTT. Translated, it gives CAISPTVSTDTQYF.

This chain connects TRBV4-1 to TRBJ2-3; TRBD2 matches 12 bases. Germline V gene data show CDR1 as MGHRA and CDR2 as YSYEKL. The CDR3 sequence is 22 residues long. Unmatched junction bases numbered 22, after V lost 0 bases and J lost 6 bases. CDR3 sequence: CASSQDKFDRGRLAGVVDTQYF. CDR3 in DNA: TGCGCCAGCAGCCAAGATAAGTTTGACAGGGGGAGACTAGCGGGAGTGGTTGATACGCAGTATTTT.

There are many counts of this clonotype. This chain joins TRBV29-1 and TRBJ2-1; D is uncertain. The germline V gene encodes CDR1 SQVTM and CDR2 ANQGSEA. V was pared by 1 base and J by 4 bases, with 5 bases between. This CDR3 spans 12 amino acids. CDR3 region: CSVEGLYNEQFF. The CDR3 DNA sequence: TGCAGCGTTGAAGGACTGTACAATGAGCAGTTCTTC.